The 23 T cell receptor beta chains below come from one sample, sequenced in a study of CD8+ T cells in alopecia areata. RNA, once extracted, was reverse transcribed into cDNA for use as the sequencing template. Sequencing used immunoSEQ multiplex PCR; TCRdb keeps in-frame clones, though not all of them. The sample carries roughly 250,000 clones, 67% recorded once. Source: CD4+ T cells sorted from blood, taken at week 0. All receptors come from a human donor with alopecia areata.

This clone was recorded a few times. The chain has TRBV28 and TRBJ2-3; unclear D gene. The ends were cut back, 2 bases at V and 6 bases at J, with 6 bases in the middle. The CDR3 has 12 amino acids. Per the germline V gene, CDR1 is MDHEN and CDR2 is SYDVKM. The CDR3 DNA reads TGTGCCAGCAGTTTAACCAGGGATACGCAGTATTTT. This translates into CASSLTRDTQYF.

This clone was picked up a small number of times. The chain has TRBV29-1 and TRBJ2-1; 7 nucleotides agree with TRBD1. The CDR3 is 12 residues long. The J segment lost 6 bases and the V segment lost 7 bases, leaving 6 bases of the junction unmatched. Per germline, CDR1 SQVTM and CDR2 ANQGSEA. DNA for the CDR3: TGCAGCGCCCGATCAGGGGGCAATGAGCAGTTCTTC. As protein: CSARSGGNEQFF.

A few counts support this clone. This chain connects TRBV27 to TRBJ1-6; D gene uncertain. The V end was cut by 4 bases, the J end by 7 bases, with 14 bases between. The CDR3 is made up of 15 amino acids. CDR1 is MNHEY and CDR2 is SMNVEV in the germline V gene (reference sequence). The CDR3 DNA reads as TGTGCCAGCAGTTCCCCGGATGGGAGGAATTCACCCCTCCACTTT. Translation: CASSSPDGRNSPLHF.

The V gene is TRBV5-4, the J gene TRBJ2-5, with TRBD1 matching 7 bases. The CDR3 has 13 amino acids. V trimming: 2 bases; J trimming: 5 bases; junction bases outside the gene matches: 3. Germline V gene sequence: CDR1 SGHNT, CDR2 YYREEE (reference sequence). The DNA for the CDR3 is TGTGCCAGCAGCTTCGGACAGGCGGAGACCCAGTACTTC. Translation: CASSFGQAETQYF. Together with reference TRBV5-4 and TRBJ2-5, the CDR3 gives the full variable domain: ETGVTQSPTHLIKTRGQQVTLRCSSQSGHNTVSWYQQALGQGPQFIFQYYREEENGRGNFPPRFSGLQFPNYSSELNVNALELDDSALYLCASSFGQAETQYFGPGTRLLVL.

This clone was counted a few times. The genes are TRBV7-2 and TRBJ1-1, with D maybe TRBD1 (6 bases). The CDR3 consists of 13 residues. Trimming stripped 1 base from V and 5 bases from J, with 8 bases between. Germline V CDR1 and CDR2: SGHTA, FQGNSA. CDR3 in DNA: TGTGCCAGCAGCTTAGAGGGGGGTACTGAAGCTTTCTTT. Translation: CASSLEGGTEAFF.

CDR3 residues: CASSNGLAGGTEETQYF. Written as DNA, the CDR3 is TGTGCCAGCAGCAACGGACTAGCGGGGGGGACTGAAGAGACCCAGTACTTC. V gene TRBV9 combines with J gene TRBJ2-5; 15 bases match TRBD2. The germline gives CDR1 SGDLS, CDR2 YYNGEE. This CDR3 is built from 17 residues. The J segment lost 3 bases and the V segment lost 4 bases, leaving 7 bases of the junction unmatched.

This sequence joins TRBV2 and TRBJ2-5; 10 nucleotides align to TRBD1. The trim removed 5 bases at V and 5 bases at J, leaving 8 bases unmatched. Per the germline V gene, CDR1 is SNHLY and CDR2 is FYNNEI. This CDR3 spans 15 amino acids. The CDR3 reads CASSTDRGLEETQYF. The CDR3 DNA reads TGTGCCAGCAGTACCGACAGGGGGCTAGAGGAGACCCAGTACTTC.

The CDR3 sequence is CSVSKTGQETQYF. DNA of the CDR3: TGCAGCGTTAGCAAGACAGGGCAGGAGACCCAGTACTTC. The chain uses TRBV29-1 and TRBJ2-5; 7 bases fit TRBD1. In germline, CDR1 is SQVTM, CDR2 ANQGSEA. V was pared by 5 bases and J by 5 bases, with 8 bases of the junction left unmatched. The CDR3 contains 13 residues.

The chain combines TRBV30 with TRBJ1-5; 7 bases map to TRBD1. The CDR3 length is 14 residues. The J segment lost 4 bases and the V segment lost 2 bases, leaving 5 bases of the junction unmatched. Germline CDR1 GTSNPN, CDR2 SVGIG (reference sequence). The CDR3 DNA follows: TGTGCCTGGAGTCAGGGACAGCCAAATCAGCCCCAGCATTTT. The encoded protein is CAWSQGQPNQPQHF.

The chain combines TRBV12-5 with TRBJ2-3, with D uncertain. The CDR3 is made up of 14 amino acids. V dropped 6 bases and J dropped 1 base, with 11 bases sitting between them. Germline CDR1 LGHNT, CDR2 FRNRAP. CDR3 coding DNA: TGTGCTAGTGGCTCGGCCCGGGGCACAGATACGCAGTATTTT. This encodes CASGSARGTDTQYF.

This clone turned up a few times. The chain carries TRBV7-2 and TRBJ2-7, with D maybe TRBD2 (6 bases). V lost 0 bases and J 4 bases, leaving 13 bases between the germline ends. CDR3 length: 15 amino acids. Looked up from germline, CDR1 is SGHTA and CDR2 is FQGNSA. In DNA, the CDR3 is TGTGCCAGCAGCTTAGCAGGGACTCCCGTTTACGAGCAGTACTTC. Translating gives CASSLAGTPVYEQYF.

Worth noting for this clone: The junction departs from the called germline gene at one end, perhaps through a read error. The chain carries TRBV30 and TRBJ1-6, with no clear D. The CDR3 loop spans 13 amino acids. Germline V gives CDR1 GTSNPN, CDR2 SVGIG (reference sequence). Here the CDR3 DNA reads TGTGCCTGGAGTACCACCCACAGTATCGACGGCGTATTT. As protein: CAWSTTHSIDGVF. Looking up the rest from reference TRBV30 and TRBJ1-6 gives the full variable domain: SQTIHQWPATLVQPVGSPLSLECTVEGTSNPNLYWYRQAAGRGLQLLFYSVGIGQISSEVPQNLSASRPQDRQFILSSKKLLLSDSGFYLCAWSTTHSIDGVFGNGTRLTVT.

This clone turned up a few times. One end of the junction does not line up with germline, which may come from a read error. The rearrangement links TRBV2 to TRBJ1-5, with 8 bases matching TRBD1. Germline loops: CDR1 SNHLY, CDR2 FYNNEI. This CDR3 comprises 13 residues. The CDR3 DNA reads as TGCGGGGCAGGGGGCAATAGCAATCAGCCCCAGCATTTT. Its protein is CGAGGNSNQPQHF.

This chain joins TRBV4-1 and TRBJ2-1, with unresolved D. Deletions cut 3 bases from V and 0 bases from J, with 15 bases between. CDR1 is MGHRA, CDR2 YSYEKL, per germline. The CDR3 has 17 residues. The CDR3 DNA reads as TGCGCCAGCAGCCACCTACAGTCTACCAGCTCCTACAATGAGCAGTTCTTC. Translated, it gives CASSHLQSTSSYNEQFF.

The chain recombines TRBV14 with TRBJ2-7; D may be TRBD1 (5 bases). Between the trimmed V and J ends, which lost 1 base and 11 bases, there was a span of 9 bases. The CDR3 spans 11 residues. The germline V gene encodes CDR1 SGHDN and CDR2 FVKESK. The CDR3 is CASSQAGKEYF. In DNA form, the CDR3 reads TGTGCCAGCAGCCAAGCAGGGAAGGAGTACTTC.

The J gene is TRBJ1-2, the V gene TRBV11-1; D perhaps matches TRBD1 (6 bases). This CDR3 comprises 13 residues. Germline V gene data show CDR1 as SGHAT and CDR2 as FQDESV (reference sequence). V was clipped by 8 bases and J by 6 bases, with 16 bases between them. CDR3 DNA: TGTGCCAGCCGGCGGGGGGCAGGGCATGGCTACACCTTC. It specifies CASRRGAGHGYTF.

The chain is built from TRBV27 and TRBJ1-5; D unclear. CDR3 length equals 14 residues. Trimming took off 8 bases at V and 0 bases at J, with 11 bases between the two ends. The germline V gene has CDR1 MNHEY and CDR2 SMNVEV (reference sequence). The chain's CDR3 is CASDDLYSNQPQHF. The CDR3 bases are TGTGCCAGCGACGACCTCTATAGCAATCAGCCCCAGCATTTT.

The J gene is TRBJ2-2, the V gene TRBV25-1; the D is unclear. Per the germline V gene, CDR1 is MGHDK and CDR2 is SYGVNS. Between the trimmed V and J ends, which lost 3 bases and 6 bases, there was a span of 17 bases. The CDR3 totals 16 residues. The CDR3 here is CASSDWVGRDAGELFF. In nucleotides, the CDR3 is TGTGCCAGCAGTGATTGGGTCGGACGCGACGCCGGGGAGCTGTTTTTT. Combining the CDR3 with reference TRBV25-1 and TRBJ2-2 gives the whole variable domain EADIYQTPRYLVIGTGKKITLECSQTMGHDKMYWYQQDPGMELHLIHYSYGVNSTEKGDLSSESTVSRIRTEHFPLTLESARPSHTSQYLCASSDWVGRDAGELFFGEGSRLTVL.

This clone has a handful of counts. This chain joins TRBV5-1 and TRBJ2-3; D uncertain. The CDR3 spans 16 residues. Trimming cost V 2 bases and J 4 bases, with 17 bases left between them. CDR1 and CDR2 (germline): SGHRS, YFSETQ. CDR3 DNA sequence: TGCGCCAGCAGCTTCCTGACGGTCCAGTTGTCAGATACGCAGTATTTT. Its protein product is CASSFLTVQLSDTQYF.

In DNA, the CDR3 is TGCAGCGTTGCAACTGGGAGCTCTGGAAACACCATATATTTT. This codes for CSVATGSSGNTIYF. This chain links TRBV29-1 with TRBJ1-3; D gene uncertain. The CDR3 spans 14 residues. V dropped 4 bases and J dropped 0 bases, with 10 bases sitting between them. Germline CDR1 and CDR2: SQVTM and ANQGSEA.

Here the CDR3 DNA reads TGCGCCAGCAGCCAGCATCGGGGACAGGGGAATTACGAGCAGTACTTC. Translation: CASSQHRGQGNYEQYF. The rearrangement links TRBV4-3 to TRBJ2-7, with 10 bases matching TRBD1. Unmatched junction bases numbered 9, after V lost 3 bases and J lost 4 bases. Looked up from germline, CDR1 is LGHNA and CDR2 is YSLEER. The CDR3 has 16 amino acids.

The chain links TRBV29-1 to TRBJ2-1; the match to TRBD1 covers 8 bases. This CDR3 region has 14 residues. Germline V gene sequence: CDR1 SQVTM, CDR2 ANQGSEA. V dropped 8 bases and J dropped 1; count of bases not matched to a gene: 7. The CDR3 here is CSSRTGLSYNEQFF. Here the CDR3 DNA reads TGCAGCTCCCGGACAGGGCTGTCCTACAATGAGCAGTTCTTC.

The chain uses TRBV2 and TRBJ2-7; maybe TRBD1 (6 bases). CDR1 and CDR2 from the germline V gene are SNHLY and FYNNEI. V lost 6 bases, J lost 2 bases, and 14 bases lay in between. This CDR3 comprises 14 residues. The chain's CDR3 is CASRPDRPAYEQYF. CDR3 nucleotides: TGTGCCAGCAGGCCCGACAGGCCAGCCTACGAGCAGTACTTC.